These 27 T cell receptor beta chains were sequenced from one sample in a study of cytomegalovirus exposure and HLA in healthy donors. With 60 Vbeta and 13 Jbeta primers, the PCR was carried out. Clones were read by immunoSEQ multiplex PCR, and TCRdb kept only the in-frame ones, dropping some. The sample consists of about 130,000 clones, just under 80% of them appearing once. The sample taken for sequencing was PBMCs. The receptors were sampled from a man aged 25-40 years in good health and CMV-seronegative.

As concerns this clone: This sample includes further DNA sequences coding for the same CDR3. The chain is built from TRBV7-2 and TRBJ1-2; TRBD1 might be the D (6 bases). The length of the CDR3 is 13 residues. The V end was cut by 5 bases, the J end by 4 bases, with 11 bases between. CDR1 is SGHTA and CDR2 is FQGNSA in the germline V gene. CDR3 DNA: TGTGCCAGCAGCAGGCAGGGGACCTATGGCTACACCTTC. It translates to CASSRQGTYGYTF.

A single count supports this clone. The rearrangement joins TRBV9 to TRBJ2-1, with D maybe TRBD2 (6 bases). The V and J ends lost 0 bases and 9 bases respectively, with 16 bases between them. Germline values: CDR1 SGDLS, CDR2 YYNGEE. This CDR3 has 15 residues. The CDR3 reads CASSVDATRGVEQFF. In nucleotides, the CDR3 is TGTGCCAGCAGCGTAGATGCTACGCGGGGTGTTGAGCAGTTCTTC.

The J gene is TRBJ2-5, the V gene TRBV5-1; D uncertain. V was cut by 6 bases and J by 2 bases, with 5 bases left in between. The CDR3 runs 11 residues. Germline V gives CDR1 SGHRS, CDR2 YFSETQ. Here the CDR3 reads CASTEQETQYF. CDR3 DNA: TGCGCCAGCACAGAACAAGAGACCCAGTACTTC.

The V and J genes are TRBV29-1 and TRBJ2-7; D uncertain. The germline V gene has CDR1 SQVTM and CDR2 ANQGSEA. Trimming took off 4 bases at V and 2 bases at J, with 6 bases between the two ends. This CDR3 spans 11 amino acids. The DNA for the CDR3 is TGCAGCGTTGTCGAGACCTACGAGCAGTACTTC. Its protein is CSVVETYEQYF.

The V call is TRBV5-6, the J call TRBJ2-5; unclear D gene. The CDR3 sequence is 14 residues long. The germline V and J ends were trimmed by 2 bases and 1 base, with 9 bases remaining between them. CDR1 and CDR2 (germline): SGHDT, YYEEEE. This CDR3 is CASSFPRGQETQYF. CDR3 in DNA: TGTGCCAGCAGCTTTCCTCGCGGCCAAGAGACCCAGTACTTC.

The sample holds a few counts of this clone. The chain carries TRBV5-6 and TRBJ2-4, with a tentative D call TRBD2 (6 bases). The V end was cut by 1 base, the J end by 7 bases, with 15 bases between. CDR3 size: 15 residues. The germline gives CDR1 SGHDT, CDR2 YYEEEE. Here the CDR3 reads CASSLYEGGVNIQYF. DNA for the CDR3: TGTGCCAGCAGCTTGTACGAGGGCGGGGTGAACATTCAGTACTTC.

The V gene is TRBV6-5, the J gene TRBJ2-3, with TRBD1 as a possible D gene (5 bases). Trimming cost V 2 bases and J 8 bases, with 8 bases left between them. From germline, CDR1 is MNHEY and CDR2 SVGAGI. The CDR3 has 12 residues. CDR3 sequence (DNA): TGTGCCAGCAGTTACCCGCAGGGTACGCAGTATTTT. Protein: CASSYPQGTQYF.

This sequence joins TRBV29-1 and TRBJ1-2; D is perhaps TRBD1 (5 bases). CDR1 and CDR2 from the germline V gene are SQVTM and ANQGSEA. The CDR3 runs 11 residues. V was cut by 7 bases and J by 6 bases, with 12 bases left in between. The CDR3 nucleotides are TGCAGCGCAGCAGACAGTAATGGCTACACCTTC. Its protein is CSAADSNGYTF.

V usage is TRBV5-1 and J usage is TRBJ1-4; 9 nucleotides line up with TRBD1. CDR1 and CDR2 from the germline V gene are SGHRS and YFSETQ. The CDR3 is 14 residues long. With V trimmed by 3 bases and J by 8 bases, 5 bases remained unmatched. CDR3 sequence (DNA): TGCGCCAGCAGCTCGGGGACAGGGTCGGAAAAACTGTTTTTT. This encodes CASSSGTGSEKLFF.

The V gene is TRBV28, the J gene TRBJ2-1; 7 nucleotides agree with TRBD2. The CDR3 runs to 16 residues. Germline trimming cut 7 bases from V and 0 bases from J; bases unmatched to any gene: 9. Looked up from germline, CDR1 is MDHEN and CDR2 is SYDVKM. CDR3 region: CASKTAGTTSYNEQFF. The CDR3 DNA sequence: TGTGCCAGCAAGACAGCGGGAACTACCTCCTACAATGAGCAGTTCTTC.

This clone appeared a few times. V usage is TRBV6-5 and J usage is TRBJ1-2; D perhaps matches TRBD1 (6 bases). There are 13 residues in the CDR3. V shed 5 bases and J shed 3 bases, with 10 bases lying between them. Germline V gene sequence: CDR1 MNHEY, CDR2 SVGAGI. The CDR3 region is CASSKKGDYGYTF. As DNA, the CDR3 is TGTGCCAGCAGTAAGAAGGGGGACTATGGCTACACCTTC.

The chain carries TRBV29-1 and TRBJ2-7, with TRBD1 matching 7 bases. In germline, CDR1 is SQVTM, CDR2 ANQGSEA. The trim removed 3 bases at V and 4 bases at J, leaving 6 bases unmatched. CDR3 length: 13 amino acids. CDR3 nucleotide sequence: TGCAGCGTTGAGGCAGGGGGAACTTACGAGCAGTACTTC. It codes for CSVEAGGTYEQYF.

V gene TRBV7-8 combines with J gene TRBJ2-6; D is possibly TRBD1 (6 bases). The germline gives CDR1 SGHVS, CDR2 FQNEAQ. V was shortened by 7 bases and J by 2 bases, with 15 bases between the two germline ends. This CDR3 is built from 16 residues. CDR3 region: CASNNRDGPGANVLTF. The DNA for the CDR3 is TGTGCCAGCAATAACAGGGACGGGCCTGGGGCCAACGTCCTGACTTTC.

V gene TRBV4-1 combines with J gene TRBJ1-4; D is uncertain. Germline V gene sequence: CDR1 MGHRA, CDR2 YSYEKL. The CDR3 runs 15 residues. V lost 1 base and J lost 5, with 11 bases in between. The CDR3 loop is CASSQVSGLNEKLFF. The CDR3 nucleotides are TGCGCCAGCAGCCAAGTCAGCGGGCTGAATGAAAAACTGTTTTTT.

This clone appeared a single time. CDR3 bases: TGTGCCAGCAGCGCGGAGACGCTCTCCTACGAGCAGTACTTC. Its translation is CASSAETLSYEQYF. This chain connects TRBV9 to TRBJ2-7; D not certain. Germline values: CDR1 SGDLS, CDR2 YYNGEE. The CDR3 totals 14 residues. Trimming shortened V by 3 bases and J by 0 bases, and 10 bases separated the two germline ends.

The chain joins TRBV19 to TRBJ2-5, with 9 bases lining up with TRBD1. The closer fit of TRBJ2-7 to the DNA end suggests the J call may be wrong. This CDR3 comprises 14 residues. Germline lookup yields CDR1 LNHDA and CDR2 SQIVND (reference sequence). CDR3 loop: CASSMGQGPYEQYF. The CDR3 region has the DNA TGTGCCAGTAGTATGGGACAGGGACCCTACGAGCAGTACTTC.

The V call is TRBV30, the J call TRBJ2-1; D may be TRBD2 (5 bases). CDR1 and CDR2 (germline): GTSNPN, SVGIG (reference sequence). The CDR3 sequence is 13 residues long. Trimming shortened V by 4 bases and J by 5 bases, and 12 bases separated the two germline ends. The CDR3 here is CAWNQRSDNEQFF. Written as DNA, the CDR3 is TGTGCCTGGAACCAGCGGAGTGACAATGAGCAGTTCTTC. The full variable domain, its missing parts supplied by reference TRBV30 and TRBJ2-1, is SQTIHQWPATLVQPVGSPLSLECTVEGTSNPNLYWYRQAAGRGLQLLFYSVGIGQISSEVPQNLSASRPQDRQFILSSKKLLLSDSGFYLCAWNQRSDNEQFFGPGTRLTVL.

The CDR3 sequence is CASSLGSGVREQFF. Written as DNA, the CDR3 is TGTGCCAGCAGTTTAGGTAGCGGGGTACGTGAGCAGTTCTTC. The V call is TRBV28, the J call TRBJ2-1; 8 nucleotides align to TRBD2. Trimming removed 2 bases from V and 9 bases from J; junction bases left unmatched: 6. Germline V lookup: CDR1 MDHEN, CDR2 SYDVKM. The CDR3 totals 14 residues.

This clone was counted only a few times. Here the CDR3 reads CASSQGTQGSQPQHF. The CDR3 nucleotides read TGCGCCAGCAGCCAAGGCACCCAGGGGTCTCAGCCCCAGCATTTT. The gene calls are TRBV4-1 and TRBJ1-5, with a weak D call TRBD1 (6 bases). The V gene's germline CDR1 is MGHRA and CDR2 YSYEKL. Trimming took off 1 base at V and 6 bases at J, with 13 bases between the two ends. The CDR3 runs 15 residues.

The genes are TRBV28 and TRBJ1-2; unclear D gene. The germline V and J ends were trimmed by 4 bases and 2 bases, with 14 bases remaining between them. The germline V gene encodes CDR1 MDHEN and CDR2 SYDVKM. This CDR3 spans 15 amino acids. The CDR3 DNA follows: TGTGCCAGCAGTTCATGGAGTAGCTCCAACTATGGCTACACCTTC. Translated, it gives CASSSWSSSNYGYTF.

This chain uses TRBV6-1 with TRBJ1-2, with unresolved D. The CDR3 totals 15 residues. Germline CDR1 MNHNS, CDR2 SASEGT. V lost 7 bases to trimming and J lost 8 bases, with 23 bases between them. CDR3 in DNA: TGTGCCAGCAATCTCTGGAGGCAGGTCGGAGGGGGCTACACCTTC. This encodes CASNLWRQVGGGYTF.

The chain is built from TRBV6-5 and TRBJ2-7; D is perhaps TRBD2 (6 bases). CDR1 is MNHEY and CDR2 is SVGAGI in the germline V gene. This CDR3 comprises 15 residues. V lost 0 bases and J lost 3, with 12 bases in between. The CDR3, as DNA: TGTGCCAGCAGTTACTCGGGGGGTTCGTTCTACGAGCAGTACTTC. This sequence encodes CASSYSGGSFYEQYF.

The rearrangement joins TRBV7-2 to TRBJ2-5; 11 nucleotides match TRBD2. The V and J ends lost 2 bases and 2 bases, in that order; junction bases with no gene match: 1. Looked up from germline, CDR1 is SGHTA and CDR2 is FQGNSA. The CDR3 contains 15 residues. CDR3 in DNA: TGTGCCAGCAGCTTATTAGCGGGGGGGCAAGAGACCCAGTACTTC. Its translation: CASSLLAGGQETQYF.

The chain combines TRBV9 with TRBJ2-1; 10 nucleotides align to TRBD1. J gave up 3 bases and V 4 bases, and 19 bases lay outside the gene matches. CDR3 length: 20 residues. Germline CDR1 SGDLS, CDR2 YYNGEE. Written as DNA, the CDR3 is TGTGCCAGCAGCACCCGGCCGGGACAGGGGATTAGCGAGAACTACAATGAGCAGTTCTTC. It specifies CASSTRPGQGISENYNEQFF.

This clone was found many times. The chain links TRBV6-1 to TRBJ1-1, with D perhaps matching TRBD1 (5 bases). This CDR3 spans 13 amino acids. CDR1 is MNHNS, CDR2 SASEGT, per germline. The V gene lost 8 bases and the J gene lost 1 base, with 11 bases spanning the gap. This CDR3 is CASLKTENTEAFF. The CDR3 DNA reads TGTGCCAGCCTAAAGACAGAGAACACTGAAGCTTTCTTT.

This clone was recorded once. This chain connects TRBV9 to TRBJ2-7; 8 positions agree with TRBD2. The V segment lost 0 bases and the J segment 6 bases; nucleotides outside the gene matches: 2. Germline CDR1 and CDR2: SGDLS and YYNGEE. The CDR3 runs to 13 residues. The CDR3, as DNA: TGTGCCAGCAGCGTAGGGACTAGCCCCGAGCAGTACTTC. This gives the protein CASSVGTSPEQYF.

CDR3 region: CSVDTDSYEQYF. CDR3 nucleotide sequence: TGCAGCGTTGATACTGACAGCTACGAGCAGTACTTC. The rearrangement uses TRBV29-1 and TRBJ2-7; weak D call: TRBD1 (5 bases). There are 12 residues in the CDR3. V lost 3 bases and J lost 3, with 9 bases in between. Germline V lookup: CDR1 SQVTM, CDR2 ANQGSEA.